These T cell receptor beta chains were read from a single sample in a study of T cell changes during pregnancy in multiple sclerosis. Generated by immunoSEQ multiplex PCR, the TCRdb table keeps only in-frame clones and is missing some. Found here are approximately 88,000 clones, 92% of them singletons; the top ten hold 2.6%. This sample comprised peripheral blood, obtained in the first trimester of pregnancy. Source of these receptors: a female donor with multiple sclerosis, enrolled in a pregnancy study. CDR3s include the opening cysteine and the closing phenylalanine or tryptophan. A D gene is named only where the DNA matches it firmly. For some rows the clone size is stated as once, few or many, or as a class when expanded; others skip it.

NA | TRBD1 | TRBV23-1 | CASTEDPTGGQETQYF
NA | NA | TRBV30 | CAWSWGSWNTEAFF
NA | NA | TRBV28 | CASSLSRGSGGSYEQYF
NA | TRBD2 | TRBV5-1 | CASSSLAGGRNTQYF
NA | TRBD1 | TRBV29-1 | CSVVGQRSYGYTF
NA | TRBD1 | TRBV2 | CASSEEQGIPYEQYF
NA | NA | TRBV7-3 | CASSLGGGEQYF
once | NA | TRBV27 | CASRRAGLLQGYTF
NA | NA | TRBV6-5 | CASSYGVGDTEAFF
NA | TRBD1 | TRBV27 | CASSSTGGNTIYF
NA | TRBD2 | TRBV5-1 | CASSSQLTGGYNEQFF
NA | NA | TRBV28 | CASRAQGLAYEQYF
once | TRBD1 | TRBV28 | CASSLMTGGFNQPQHF
many | NA | TRBV9 | CASSVEGTRGKLFF
NA | TRBD1 | TRBV19 | CASSTDRGPNIQYF
NA | NA | TRBV11-2 | CASSLDGGRGENTF
NA | TRBD1 | TRBV28 | CATTSGGQGDGYTF
NA | NA | TRBV18 | CASSPLAEETQYF
few | NA | TRBV29-1 | CSARVSGSGYTF
once | NA | TRBV27 | CASSFTGSEQYF
NA | TRBD1 | TRBV5-1 | CASSARTGIPYEQYF
NA | NA | TRBV11-2 | CASSPMGGGEQFF
NA | TRBD1 | TRBV5-6 | CASSRTGGPTYEQYF
NA | NA | TRBV30 | CACQSSGSGYEQYF
NA | NA | TRBV11-3 | CASSKETSTDTQYF
NA | NA | TRBV18 | CASSPPVGVALPNYGYTF
NA | TRBD2 | TRBV5-4 | CASSSPGLAGYTNVYEQYF
NA | NA | TRBV7-2 | CASSIRLSQPQHF
NA | NA | TRBV30 | CAWSGGESNQPQHF
NA | TRBD1 | TRBV29-1 | CSVDGLVGQPLEQYF
NA | NA | TRBV28 | CASSLWAGGTEETQYF
NA | TRBD1 | TRBV5-6 | CASSLGGTGVYNEQFF
NA | NA | TRBV5-1 | CASSFLGSEETQYF
NA | NA | TRBV5-1 | CASTPSGQSSTEAFF
NA | NA | TRBV19 | CASRRTVEAFF
NA | TRBD2 | TRBV13 | CASRRGSGSIDEQYF
NA | TRBD2 | TRBV5-4 | CASSFGGRLDEQYF
NA | NA | TRBV11-2 | CASSPGATSFVSYEQYF
NA | NA | TRBV7-9 | CASSPPGDYEQYF
NA | NA | TRBV1 | CTSSQGTGGSSSTDTQYF
NA | NA | TRBV27 | CASSFRNLPYNEQFF
NA | NA | TRBV5-5 | CASSLVSGWGYTF
NA | NA | TRBV30 | CAWRPPGRDQPQHF
NA | TRBD2 | TRBV28 | CASSHSGRASSYNEQFF
NA | NA | TRBV13 | CASSFGVYAQYF
NA | NA | TRBV28 | CASREGGGANVLTF
NA | NA | TRBV30 | CAWSLGGFTDTQYF
NA | NA | TRBV7-7 | CASSLGRGAETQYF
NA | NA | TRBV28 | CASSQREQFF
NA | TRBD1 | TRBV6-5 | CASRSTGSGANVLTF
once | NA | TRBV29-1 | CSVEIWSGLNTGELFF
NA | TRBD2 | TRBV27 | CASSPLAGVSTDTQYF
NA | NA | TRBV19 | CASSIAGGYEQYF
NA | NA | TRBV7-8 | CASSLGSGRAEKLFF
NA | NA | TRBV27 | CASSPGRGPQHF